The rows below give T cell receptor beta chains drawn from one sample of a study of blood T cell repertoires in COVID-19. Sequencing used immunoSEQ multiplex PCR; TCRdb keeps in-frame clones, though not all of them. Among approximately 70,000 clones, 91% were seen once, and the ten largest hold 2.5% to 3%. Specimen: peripheral blood. These TCRs come from a man between 50 and 59 years old with COVID-19, enrolled during active disease. The CDR3 runs from the conserved cysteine through the conserved F or W. The D gene is left open where the match is weak. The size field is filled for only some rows; it gives once, few, many or a size class.

>TRBJ1-1|TRBV20-1|.|.
TGCAGTGCTAGAGATTGGCCTGAAGCTTTCTTT
CSARDWPEAFF
>TRBJ2-5|TRBV10-3|.|TRBD2
TGTGCCATCAGTGAAAGCGGGAGTGGAGAGACCCAGTACTTC
CAISESGSGETQYF
>TRBJ2-1|TRBV7-2|.|TRBD2
TGTGCCAGCAGCCAGGGACTAGCGGGAGGGTACAATGAGCAGTTCTTC
CASSQGLAGGYNEQFF
>TRBJ2-3|TRBV7-9|once|.
TGTGCCAGCACCTCAAGGGAGCATACGCAGTATTTT
CASTSREHTQYF
>TRBJ1-3|TRBV6-6|.|.
TGTGCCAGCAGTCCACGTATTGGGACACCCTCTGGAAACACCATATATTTT
CASSPRIGTPSGNTIYF
>TRBJ1-4|TRBV24-1|.|.
TGTGCCACCAGTGACCCGAAACGGGGAGGTAATGAAAAACTGTTTTTT
CATSDPKRGGNEKLFF
>TRBJ1-5|TRBV3-1/TRBV3-2|.|TRBD1
TGTGCCAGCAGCCAGGGACAGTCTAATCAGCCCCAGCATTTT
CASSQGQSNQPQHF
>TRBJ2-3|TRBV3-1/TRBV3-2|.|TRBD2
TGTGCCAGCAGCCAAGGTCTAGCGGGAGGTGGATTGGGAGATACGCAGTATTTT
CASSQGLAGGGLGDTQYF
>TRBJ2-1|TRBV5-1|.|.
TGCGCCAGCAGCTTGACAGGAGATGAGCAGTTCTTC
CASSLTGDEQFF
>TRBJ2-2|TRBV11-2|.|TRBD2
TGTGCCAGCAGCTTAGAGATAGCGGGAGAATCAGGGGAGCTGTTTTTT
CASSLEIAGESGELFF
>TRBJ2-7|TRBV3-1/TRBV3-2|.|.
TGTGCCAGCAGCCAAGCTTCGTCCGAGCAGTACTTC
CASSQASSEQYF
>TRBJ2-3|TRBV19|.|.
TGTGCCAGTAGTGCATCTCTGGAGCGACTGACAGATACGCAGTATTTT
CASSASLERLTDTQYF
>TRBJ2-3|TRBV4-3|.|.
TGCGCCAGCAGCCAAGCACTAGGCGGCACAGATACGCAGTATTTT
CASSQALGGTDTQYF
>TRBJ2-2|TRBV6-5|.|TRBD2
TGTGCCATCAAGTGGGGGACTAGCGGGAGGGGGGAGCTGTTTTTT
CAIKWGTSGRGELFF
>TRBJ1-1|TRBV19|.|.
TGTGCCAGTAGTCTCGGGATGAACACTGAAGCTTTCTTT
CASSLGMNTEAFF
>TRBJ2-1|TRBV30|.|.
TGTGCCTGGAATAGGGGTAGCGGAGCCTACAATGAGCAGTTCTTC
CAWNRGSGAYNEQFF
>TRBJ2-3|TRBV5-1|.|.
TGCGCCAGCAGCCCCGTGGCTCGGGTAGATACGCAGTATTTT
CASSPVARVDTQYF
>TRBJ2-5|TRBV11-2|.|TRBD1
TGTGCCAGCAGCTTGGACAGGGCGGAGACCCAGTACTTC
CASSLDRAETQYF
>TRBJ2-3|TRBV19|.|.
TGTGCCAGTAGTAATCTGGAGTCAGATACGCAGTATTTT
CASSNLESDTQYF
>TRBJ1-2|TRBV3-1/TRBV3-2|.|.
TGTGCCAGCAGCCAAGGGGTGGGGGCGCGTGGCTACACCTTC
CASSQGVGARGYTF
>TRBJ2-3|TRBV5-4|.|TRBD2
TGTGCCAGCAGCTTGAAGTCTAGCGGGACAGATACGCAGTATTTT
CASSLKSSGTDTQYF
>TRBJ2-2|TRBV6-2/TRBV6-3|.|TRBD2
TGTGCCAGCAGCCGAAGCGGGGATCTCGGGGAGCTGTTTTTT
CASSRSGDLGELFF
>TRBJ1-1|TRBV6-5|.|.
TGTGCCAGCAGTTACTCGTCGGTAATGAACACTGAAGCTTTCTTT
CASSYSSVMNTEAFF
>TRBJ2-7|TRBV27|.|.
TGTGCCAGCAGTCAAACCTTGGGACTCGGCTACGAGCAGTACTTC
CASSQTLGLGYEQYF
>TRBJ1-4|TRBV11-2|.|.
TGTGCCAGCAGCCAATCGGGGGTAACTAATGAAAAACTGTTTTTT
CASSQSGVTNEKLFF
>TRBJ1-1|TRBV25-1|.|.
TGTGCCAGCAGTGAACAGGGATCGGCTGAAGCTTTCTTT
CASSEQGSAEAFF
>TRBJ2-7|TRBV5-4|.|.
TGTGCCAGCAGCCCTGACTACCAACGCGAGCAGTACTTC
CASSPDYQREQYF
>TRBJ1-3|TRBV6-5|.|TRBD1
TGTGCCAGCAGTTACTCACAGGGGGCTGGAAACACCATATATTTT
CASSYSQGAGNTIYF
>TRBJ1-4|TRBV7-2|.|.
TGTGCCAGCAGCTCTTCAACAGGGCGGGTGAATGAAAAACTGTTTTTT
CASSSSTGRVNEKLFF
>TRBJ2-7|TRBV27|.|TRBD1
TGTGCCAGCAGTTTCCTAACCACCCGGGACAGGGTCCACGAGCAGTACTTC
CASSFLTTRDRVHEQYF
>TRBJ2-2|TRBV30|.|.
TGTGCCTGGAGTGGTAACGGGGAGCTGTTTTTT
CAWSGNGELFF
>TRBJ2-3|TRBV4-1|.|TRBD2
TGCGCCAGCAGCCAAGGCGGAAGCGGGAGGGGAGATACGCAGTATTTT
CASSQGGSGRGDTQYF
>TRBJ2-7|TRBV10-3|.|TRBD1
TGTGCCATCAGTGACAAAACAGGGGGCGCGGGGGAGCAGTACTTC
CAISDKTGGAGEQYF
>TRBJ1-2|TRBV28|.|.
TGTGCCAGCGCTCCAGACAGAGACAAACCCAAGAAGATTGAACGTGGCTACACCTTC
CASAPDRDKPKKIERGYTF
>TRBJ2-5|TRBV7-8|.|TRBD2
TGTGCCAGCAGCTTAGGCCGACTAGCGGGACGGGAGACCCAGTACTTC
CASSLGRLAGRETQYF
>TRBJ2-7|TRBV18|once|.
TGTGCCAGCTCACCTATAGCGTTCTCCGAGCAGTACTTC
CASSPIAFSEQYF
>TRBJ2-3|TRBV6-6|.|TRBD2
TGTGCCAGCAGCTCTACTAGCGGCAGCACAGATACGCAGTATTTT
CASSSTSGSTDTQYF
>TRBJ2-5|TRBV29-1|.|.
TGCAGCGTCAGGGGACCCCGGGAGACCCAGTACTTC
CSVRGPRETQYF
>TRBJ1-4|TRBV19|.|TRBD1
TGTGCCAGTACCCCCGACAGGGGGCCGTCCGAAAAACTGTTTTTT
CASTPDRGPSEKLFF
>TRBJ2-1|TRBV6-5|.|.
TGTGCCAGCAGTTACATGAGCGGCTCCTACAATGAGCAGTTCTTC
CASSYMSGSYNEQFF